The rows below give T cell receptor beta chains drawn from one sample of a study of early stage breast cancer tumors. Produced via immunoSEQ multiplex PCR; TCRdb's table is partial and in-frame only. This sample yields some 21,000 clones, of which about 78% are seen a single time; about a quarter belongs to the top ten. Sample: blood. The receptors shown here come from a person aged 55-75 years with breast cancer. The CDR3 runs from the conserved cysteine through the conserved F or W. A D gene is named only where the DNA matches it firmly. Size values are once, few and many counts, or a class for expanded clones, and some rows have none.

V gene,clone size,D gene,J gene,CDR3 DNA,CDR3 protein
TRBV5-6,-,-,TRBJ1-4,TGTGCCAGCAGCACCCGATATTACACGGAGTTTGGTGAAAAACTGTTTTTT,CASSTRYYTEFGEKLFF
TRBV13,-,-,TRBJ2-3,TGTGCCAGCAGCTTTTTCACAGATACGCAGTATTTT,CASSFFTDTQYF
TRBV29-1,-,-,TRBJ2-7,TGCAGCGTTGAGGACGGACCCTACGAGCAGTACTTC,CSVEDGPYEQYF
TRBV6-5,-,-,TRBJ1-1,TGTGCCAGCAGTTACCCGAACACTGAAGCTTTCTTT,CASSYPNTEAFF
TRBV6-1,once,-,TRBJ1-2,TGTGCCAGCACAAACAGGGACTATGGCTACACCTTC,CASTNRDYGYTF
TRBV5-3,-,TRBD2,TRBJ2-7,TGTGCCAGAAGCCTAGGGACTAGCGGGAGGGCGCGCTACGAGCAGTACTTC,CARSLGTSGRARYEQYF
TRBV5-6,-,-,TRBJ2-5,TGTGCCAGCAGCTTGGATGAGACCCAGTACTTC,CASSLDETQYF
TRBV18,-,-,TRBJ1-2,TGTGCCAGCTCACCCAGGGAGTTTAACTATGGCTACACCTTC,CASSPREFNYGYTF
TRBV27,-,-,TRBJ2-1,TGTGCCAGCAGTTTATACGGCAATGAGCAGTTCTTC,CASSLYGNEQFF
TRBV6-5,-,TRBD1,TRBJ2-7,TGTGCCAGCAGTTACGTGGGACAGGGTGAAAAGCAGTACTTC,CASSYVGQGEKQYF
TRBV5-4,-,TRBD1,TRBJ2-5,TGTGCCAGCAGCTTGGGGGACAGGTACCAAGAGACCCAGTACTTC,CASSLGDRYQETQYF
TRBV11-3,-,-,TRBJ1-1,TGTGCCAGCAGCTTTTTCCGGGGCAGCCCTGAAGCTTTCTTT,CASSFFRGSPEAFF
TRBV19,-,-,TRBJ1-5,TGTGCCAGTAGTCCAGGGAGGACTAAAAACGTACCGGCCCAGCATTTT,CASSPGRTKNVPAQHF
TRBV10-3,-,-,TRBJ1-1,TGTGCCATCAATACGGGGCCAGGAAGGAACACTGAAGCTTTCTTT,CAINTGPGRNTEAFF
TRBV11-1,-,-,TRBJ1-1,TGTGCCAGCAGCTTGGGAACCTACACCACTGAAGCTTTCTTT,CASSLGTYTTEAFF
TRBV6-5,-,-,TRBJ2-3,TGTGCCAGCAGCGGACAGAGCACAGATACGCAGTATTTT,CASSGQSTDTQYF
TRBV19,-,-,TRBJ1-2,TGTGCCAGTAGTATCTTGGCGGCTAACTATGGCTACACCTTC,CASSILAANYGYTF
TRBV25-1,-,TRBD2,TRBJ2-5,TGTGCCAGCAGTGGCGTTGGGACTAGCGACCCGCAAGAGACCCAGTACTTC,CASSGVGTSDPQETQYF
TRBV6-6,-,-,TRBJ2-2,TGTGCCAGCGCCCCGGGACTCGCGAACACCGGGGAGCTGTTTTTT,CASAPGLANTGELFF
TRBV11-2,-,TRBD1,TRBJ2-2,TGTGCCAGCAGCGTTGGACAGGGAAAGTCTGCGAACACCGGGGAGCTGTTTTTT,CASSVGQGKSANTGELFF
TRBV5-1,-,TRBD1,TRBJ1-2,TGCGCCAGCAGCCCGGGGACAGCCTCGTATGGCTACACCTTC,CASSPGTASYGYTF
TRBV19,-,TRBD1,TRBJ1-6,TGTGCCAGTTGCGGAAGGACAGGGGATTCACCCCTCCACTTT,CASCGRTGDSPLHF
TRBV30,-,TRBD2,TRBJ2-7,TGTGCCTGGAGTGTGGGCGGGAGTCGTTACGAGCAGTACTTC,CAWSVGGSRYEQYF
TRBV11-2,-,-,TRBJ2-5,TGTGCCAGCGGAGGGCTAGCCTTGTCCCTACAGACCCAGTACTTC,CASGGLALSLQTQYF
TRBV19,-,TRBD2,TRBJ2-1,TGTGCCAGTTGGGGACTAGCGGGGGGGAGCTCCTACAATGAGCAGTTCTTC,CASWGLAGGSSYNEQFF
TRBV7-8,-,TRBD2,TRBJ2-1,TGTGCCAGCAGCTTATGGGGGGGCGGGAGGGCGTACAATGAGCAGTTCTTC,CASSLWGGGRAYNEQFF
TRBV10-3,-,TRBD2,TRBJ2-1,TGTGCCATCAGTGAGCCTACACTAGCGGGATCCTACAATGAGCAGTTCTTC,CAISEPTLAGSYNEQFF
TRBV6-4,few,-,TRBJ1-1,TGTGCCAGCAGCCGACAGTGGAACACTGAAGCTTTCTTT,CASSRQWNTEAFF
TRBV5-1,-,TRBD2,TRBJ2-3,TGCGCCAGCAGCCCGGGGACTAGCGGGGGAAGCGATACGCAGTATTTT,CASSPGTSGGSDTQYF
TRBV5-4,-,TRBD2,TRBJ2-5,TGTGCCAGCAGGGCGTCGGGTAGCGGGATCGGCGAGACCCAGTACTTC,CASRASGSGIGETQYF
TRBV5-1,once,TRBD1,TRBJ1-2,TGCGCCAGCCGGACAGGGGGCCTACCCCAATCTGGCTACACCTTC,CASRTGGLPQSGYTF
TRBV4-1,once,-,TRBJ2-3,TGCGCCAGCAGCCAGGCCCCTGGGACAACTAGCACAGATACGCAGTATTTT,CASSQAPGTTSTDTQYF
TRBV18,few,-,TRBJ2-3,TGTGCCAGCTCACGAGCCGCGCAGACAGATACGCAGTATTTT,CASSRAAQTDTQYF
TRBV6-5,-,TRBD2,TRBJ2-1,TGTGCCAGCAACTCAGGGACTAGCGGGAGTCGTGAGCAGTTCTTC,CASNSGTSGSREQFF
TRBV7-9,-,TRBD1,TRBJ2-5,TGTGCTCACCAGCAGGGGGCGATGAGTGAGACCCAGTACTTC,CAHQQGAMSETQYF
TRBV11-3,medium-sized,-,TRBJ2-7,TGTGCCAGCAGCTTAGGAGTACAGGGTCTGTACGAGCAGTACTTC,CASSLGVQGLYEQYF
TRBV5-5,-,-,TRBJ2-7,TGTGCCAGCAGCTTCGACATCTCCTACGAGCAGTACTTC,CASSFDISYEQYF
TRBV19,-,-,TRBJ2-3,TGTGCCAGTAGCTTCACAGATACGCAGTATTTT,CASSFTDTQYF
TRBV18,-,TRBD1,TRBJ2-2,TGTGCCAGCTCAACAGGGGGCAACACCGGGGAGCTGTTTTTT,CASSTGGNTGELFF
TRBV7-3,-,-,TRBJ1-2,TGTGCCAGCAGCTTAACGGTGGGAGGAGGCTACACCTTC,CASSLTVGGGYTF
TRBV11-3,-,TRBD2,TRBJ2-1,TGTGCCAGCAGCCTTAGCGGGAGGGACGAGCAGTTCTTC,CASSLSGRDEQFF